This T cell receptor (beta chain) emerged from a study of post-analysis software for immune sequencing data. The CDR3 contains 12 residues. V was pared by 2 bases and J by 8 bases, with 9 bases between. CDR1 and CDR2 (germline): SGHTA, FQGTGA. Concerning this clonotype: Its matching antigen is unknown.

Study-wide results and limits: With F measure, samples from one preparation batch clustered together strongly. Controls showed significantly higher normalized Chao1 diversity than did multiple sclerosis patients. In patients, TRBV5-6, TRBV5-1 and TRBV20-1 belonged to several TRBV segments found more frequently than in controls.

The TCR beta cDNA libraries contained unique molecular identifiers. One entry per CDR3 protein results from TCRdb running MiXCR on the PCR reads. This sample has 170,000 or so distinct CDR3 sequences, with 25% to 35% found just once. This chain connects TRBV7-3 to TRBJ1-1; no clear D. Sample: blood. The clonotype originates from a girl aged 10-17 years with multiple sclerosis. DNA of the CDR3: TGTGCCAGCAGCTTAGGCGGCCTAGAAGCTTTCTTT. Residues: CASSLGGLEAFF. Supplemented by reference TRBV7-3 and TRBJ1-1, the full variable domain reads GAGVSQTPSNKVTEKGKYVELRCDPISGHTALYWYRQSLGQGPEFLIYFQGTGAADDSGLPNDRFFAVRPEGSVSTLKIQRTERGDSAVYLCASSLGGLEAFFGQGTRLTVV.